The entry that follows covers one TCR beta chain sequence. In its sample, this clonotype was seen a few times. The specificity of this receptor is unknown. Base qualities are not recorded, but no much larger clone differs from it by a single base. The sample's treatment or condition label, in plain terms: allogeneic hematopoietic cell transplantation with graft depleted of TCRalphabeta T cells and CD19 B cells. The children who served as transplant recipients had been given grafts of TCRalphabeta/CD19-depleted allogeneic hematopoietic cells. The record originates from a study of T-cell reconstitution after alpha-beta-depleted transplantation in children (dated by TCRdb to the mid-2010s). Regarding the complete study: T-cell immune reconstitution after TCRalphabeta/CD19-depleted allogeneic hematopoietic cell transplantation in children was quantitatively tracked in the study by means of TCR repertoire profiling.

Receptors were amplified or captured by PCR. Sequencing used an Illumina HiSeq 2500. TCR library preparation used molecular barcoding, with unique molecular identifiers applied to normalize quantification of the TCRbeta repertoire. TCRdb reprocessing: public reads trimmed at Q25 with fastp, clones called with MiXCR, in-frame beta chains kept. Entries are consolidated by CDR3 protein sequence, retaining the most common genes and DNA. This sample is represented by around 100,000 distinct CDR3 sequences; approximately 10% of them were singletons. Clones ranked in the top ten supply 30% to 35% of the sample. Findings and caveats that apply to the study as a whole: The high TCRbeta diversity at day 60 in some patients was ascribed to recipient T cells and intrathymic progenitors that had survived conditioning. Over the following months the frequencies of hyperexpanded clones went down, and after one year T-cell counts and TCRbeta diversity were mostly credited to newly produced T cells. The apparently early recovery of alphabetaT-cell counts about two months after transplant reportedly depended on only several hundred rapidly expanded clones that came from non-depleted graft cells.

This receptor was taken from a boy younger than 10 with acute lymphoblastic leukemia, due to receive a stem cell transplant. Source: PBMCs, taken before TCRalphabeta/CD19-depleted stem cell transplant.

The CDR3 sequence is CSAREAVQETQYF. The nucleotide sequence is TGCAGTGCTAGAGAGGCAGTTCAAGAGACCCAGTACTTC. The rearranged chain carries TRBV20-1 and TRBJ2-5; no D segment can be confidently identified. For CDR1 and CDR2, the germline V gene (reference sequence) lists DFQATT and SNEGSKA. Between the V and J ends, shortened by 0 bases and 2 bases respectively, the junction contains 7 bases. The CDR3 measures 13 amino acids from cysteine to phenylalanine. The CDR3 DNA has 39 bases and is translated from base 1.